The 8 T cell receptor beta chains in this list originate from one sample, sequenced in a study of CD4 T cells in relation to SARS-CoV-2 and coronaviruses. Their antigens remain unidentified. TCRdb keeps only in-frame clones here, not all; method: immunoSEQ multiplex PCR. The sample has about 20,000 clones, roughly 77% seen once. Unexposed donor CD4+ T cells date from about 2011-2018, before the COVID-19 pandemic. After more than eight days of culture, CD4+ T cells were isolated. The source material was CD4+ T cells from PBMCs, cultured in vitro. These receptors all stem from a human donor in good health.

CDR3 sequence: CATSEGRQGHGYTF. The CDR3 coding sequence is TGTGCCACCAGCGAGGGCCGGCAGGGACATGGCTACACCTTC. J is TRBJ1-2 and V is TRBV24-1; TRBD1 might be the D (5 bases). Trimming cost V 7 bases and J 6 bases, with 17 bases left between them. Germline lookup yields CDR1 KGHDR and CDR2 SFDVKD. There are 14 residues in the CDR3.

The CDR3 spells CSASIPTGGSYEQYF. Written as DNA, the CDR3 is TGCAGTGCTAGTATCCCGACAGGGGGTTCCTACGAGCAGTACTTC. The chain couples TRBV20-1 to TRBJ2-7; 9 bases are shared with TRBD1. Unmatched junction bases numbered 7, after V lost 3 bases and J lost 1 base. The CDR3 is 15 amino acids. In germline, CDR1 is DFQATT, CDR2 SNEGSKA (reference sequence).

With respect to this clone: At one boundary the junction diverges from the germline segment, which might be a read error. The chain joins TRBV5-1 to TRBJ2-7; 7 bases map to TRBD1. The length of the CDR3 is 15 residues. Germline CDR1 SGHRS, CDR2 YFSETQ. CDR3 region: CASRLGTASSYEQYF. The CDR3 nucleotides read TGCGCCAGCAGGTTGGGGACAGCAAGCTCCTACGAGCAGTACTTC.

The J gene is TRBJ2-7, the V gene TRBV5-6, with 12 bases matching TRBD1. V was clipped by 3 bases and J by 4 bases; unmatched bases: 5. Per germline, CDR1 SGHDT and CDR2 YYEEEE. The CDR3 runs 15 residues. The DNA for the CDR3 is TGTGCCAGCAGCTCCTGGGACAGGGGGCTGTACGAGCAGTACTTC. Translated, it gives CASSSWDRGLYEQYF.

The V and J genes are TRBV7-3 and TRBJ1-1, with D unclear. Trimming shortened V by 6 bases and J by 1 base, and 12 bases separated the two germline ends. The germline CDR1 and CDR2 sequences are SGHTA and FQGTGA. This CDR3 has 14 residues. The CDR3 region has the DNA TGTGCCAGCAGTCCCTCCCCCGGGAACACTGAAGCTTTCTTT. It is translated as CASSPSPGNTEAFF.

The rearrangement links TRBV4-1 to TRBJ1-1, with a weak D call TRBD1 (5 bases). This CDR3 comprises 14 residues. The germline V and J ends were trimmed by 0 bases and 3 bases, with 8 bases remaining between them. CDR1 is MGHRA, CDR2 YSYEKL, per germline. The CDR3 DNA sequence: TGCGCCAGCAGCCAAGATTTACAGGACACTGAAGCTTTCTTT. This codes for CASSQDLQDTEAFF.

CDR3 amino acids: CASKTSGRSLAEQYF. In DNA form, the CDR3 reads TGTGCCAGTAAGACTAGCGGGAGGAGTTTGGCCGAGCAGTACTTC. This rearrangement joins TRBV19 to TRBJ2-7, with 13 bases aligning to TRBD2. The CDR3 length is 15 residues. Trimming cost V 7 bases and J 6 bases; bases outside gene matches: 9. CDR1 is LNHDA and CDR2 is SQIVND in the germline V gene (reference sequence).

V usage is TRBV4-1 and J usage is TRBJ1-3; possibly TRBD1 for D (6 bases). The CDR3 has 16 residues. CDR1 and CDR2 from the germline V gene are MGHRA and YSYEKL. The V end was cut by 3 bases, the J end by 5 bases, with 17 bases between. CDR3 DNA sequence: TGCGCCAGCAGCCATCACATTGGGGGGCGAAGAAACACCATATATTTT. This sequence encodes CASSHHIGGRRNTIYF.